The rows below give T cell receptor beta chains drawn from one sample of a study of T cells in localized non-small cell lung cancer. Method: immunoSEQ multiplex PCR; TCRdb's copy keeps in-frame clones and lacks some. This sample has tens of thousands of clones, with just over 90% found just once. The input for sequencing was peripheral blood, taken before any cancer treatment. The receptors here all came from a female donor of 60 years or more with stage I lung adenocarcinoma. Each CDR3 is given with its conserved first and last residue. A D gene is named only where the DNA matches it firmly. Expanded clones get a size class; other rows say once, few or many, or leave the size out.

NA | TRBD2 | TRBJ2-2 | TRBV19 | CASVSPAAGRTREELFF | TGTGCCAGTGTCAGCCCAGCAGCGGGGAGGACTCGGGAGGAGCTGTTTTTT
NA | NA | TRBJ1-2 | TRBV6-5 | CASSLTGFRGYTF | TGTGCCAGCAGTCTTACAGGGTTTCGCGGCTACACCTTC
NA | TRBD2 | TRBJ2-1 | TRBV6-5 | CASSYSREFRNEQFF | TGTGCCAGCAGTTACTCGCGGGAGTTTCGTAATGAGCAGTTCTTC
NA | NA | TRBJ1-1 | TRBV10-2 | CASSESRRDTEAFF | TGCGCCAGCAGTGAGTCGAGGCGGGACACTGAAGCTTTCTTT
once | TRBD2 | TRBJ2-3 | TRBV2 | CASMTSGRARPDTQYF | TGTGCCAGCATGACTAGCGGGAGGGCGCGTCCAGATACGCAGTATTTT
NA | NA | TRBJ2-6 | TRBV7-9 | CASSLGGGQLSGANVLTF | TGTGCCAGCAGCCTAGGTGGCGGGCAACTCTCTGGGGCCAACGTCCTGACTTTC
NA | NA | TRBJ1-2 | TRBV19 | CASSTVGGSNYGYTF | TGTGCCAGTAGTACCGTCGGGGGGAGTAACTATGGCTACACCTTC
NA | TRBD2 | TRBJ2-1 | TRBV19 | CASSSTGHSGGSYNEQFF | TGTGCCAGTAGTAGTACAGGCCACAGCGGGGGTTCCTACAATGAGCAGTTCTTC
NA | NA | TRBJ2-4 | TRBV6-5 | CASSYLGIQYF | TGTGCCAGCAGTTACTTGGGCATTCAGTACTTC
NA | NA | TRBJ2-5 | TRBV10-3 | CAISWDKSQETQYF | TGTGCCATCAGTTGGGACAAATCCCAAGAGACCCAGTACTTC
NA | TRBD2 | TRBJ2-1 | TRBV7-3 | CASSPLGLGGAVF | TGTGCCAGCAGCCCTTTGGGACTAGGGGGTGCAGTCTTC
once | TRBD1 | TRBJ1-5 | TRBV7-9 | CASSLATGGAGAQHF | TGTGCCAGCAGCTTAGCAACAGGGGGGGCTGGTGCCCAGCATTTT
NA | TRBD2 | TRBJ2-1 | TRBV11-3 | CASSSSLTSGISYNEQFF | TGTGCCAGCAGCTCCTCGTTAACTAGCGGGATCTCCTACAATGAGCAGTTCTTC
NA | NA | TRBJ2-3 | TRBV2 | CASAPFSTDTQYF | TGTGCCAGCGCCCCTTTTAGCACAGATACGCAGTATTTT
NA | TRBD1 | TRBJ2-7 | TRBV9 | CASSVAAGTGMGGQYF | TGTGCCAGCAGCGTAGCAGCTGGGACAGGCATGGGGGGGCAGTACTTC
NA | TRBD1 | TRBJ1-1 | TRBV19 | CASSTGQQRHTEAFF | TGTGCCAGTAGTACGGGACAGCAAAGGCACACTGAAGCTTTCTTT
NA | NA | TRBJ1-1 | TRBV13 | CASSLGDRNTEAFF | TGTGCCAGCAGCTTAGGGGACAGAAACACTGAAGCTTTCTTT